This TCR beta chain was captured in a study of a mutant IDH1 vaccine in newly diagnosed glioma. Turning to the study itself: Patients previously underwent radiotherapy, temozolomide, or both, and most underwent both. Study-wide points: Top peripheral T cell clonotype shifts appeared unrelated to pseudoprogression.

Profiling relied on immunoSEQ multiplex PCR, and the TCRdb table lists in-frame clones only, not all of them. The data show some 60,000 clones, with 91% seen just once and over 2.5% held by the top ten. Time point defined: baseline, week 1 (first vaccination visit). The treatment denotes: pre-vaccination baseline after standard-of-care therapy. Each tumor in the donors was a new WHO grade 3 or 4 astrocytoma, IDH1-mutant and ATRX-lost. In the case of this clone: What it binds is unknown.

This clonotype was obtained from a man over 45 with glioma. The sequenced sample was PBMCs, obtained from a glioma patient treated with radiotherapy, temozolomide or both.

The CDR3 region is CASRERFSTDTQYF. CDR3 in DNA: TGTGCCAGCAGGGAGAGATTTAGCACAGATACGCAGTATTTT. The J gene is TRBJ2-3, the V gene TRBV2, with D unresolved. The ends were cut back, 6 bases at V and 0 bases at J, with 10 bases in the middle. Looked up from germline, CDR1 is SNHLY and CDR2 is FYNNEI. The CDR3 consists of 14 residues. The variable domain in full, with the rest retrieved from reference TRBV2 and TRBJ2-3, is EPEVTQTPSHQVTQMGQEVILRCVPISNHLYFYWYRQILGQKVEFLVSFYNNEISEKSEIFDDQFSVERPDGSNFTLKIRSTKLEDSAMYFCASRERFSTDTQYFGPGTRLTVL.